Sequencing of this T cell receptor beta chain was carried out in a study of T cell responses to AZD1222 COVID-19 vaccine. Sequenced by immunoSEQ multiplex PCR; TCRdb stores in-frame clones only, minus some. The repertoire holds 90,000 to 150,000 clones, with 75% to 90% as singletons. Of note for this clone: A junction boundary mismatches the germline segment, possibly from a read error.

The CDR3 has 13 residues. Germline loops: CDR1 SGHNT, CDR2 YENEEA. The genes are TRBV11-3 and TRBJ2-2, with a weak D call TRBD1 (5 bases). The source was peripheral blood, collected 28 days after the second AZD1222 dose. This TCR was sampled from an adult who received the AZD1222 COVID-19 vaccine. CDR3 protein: CASSLDSTGELFF. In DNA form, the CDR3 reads TGTGCCAGCAGCCTAGACAGCACCGGGGAGCTGTTTTTT.